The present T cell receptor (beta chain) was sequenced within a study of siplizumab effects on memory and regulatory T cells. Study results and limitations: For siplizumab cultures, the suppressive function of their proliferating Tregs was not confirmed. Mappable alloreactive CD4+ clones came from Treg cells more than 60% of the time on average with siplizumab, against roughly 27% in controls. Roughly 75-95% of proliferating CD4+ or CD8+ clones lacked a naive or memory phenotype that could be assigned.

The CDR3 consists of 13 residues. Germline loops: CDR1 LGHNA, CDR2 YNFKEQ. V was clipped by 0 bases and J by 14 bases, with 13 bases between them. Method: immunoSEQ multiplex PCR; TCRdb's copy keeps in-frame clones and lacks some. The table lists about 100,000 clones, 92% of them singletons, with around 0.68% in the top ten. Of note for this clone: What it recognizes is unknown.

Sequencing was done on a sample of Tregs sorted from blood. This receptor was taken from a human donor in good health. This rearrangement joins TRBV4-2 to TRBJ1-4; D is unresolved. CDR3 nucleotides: TGTGCCAGCAGCCAAGATCATAGGGCCGTTCTGTTTTTT. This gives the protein CASSQDHRAVLFF.